A single sample gave rise to the 17 T cell receptor beta chains below, sequenced in a study of shared clonotypes between healthy human individuals. Cells designated naive CD8 were CD45RO-negative and were positively selected for CCR7, with terminally differentiated effector memory CD45RA+ cells excluded. Libraries were prepared by immunoSEQ multiplex PCR; TCRdb keeps only in-frame clonotypes and omits some of them. This sample yields 1.5 million to 2.5 million clones, of which around 96% are seen a single time; under 1.5% belongs to the top ten. Source material: naive CD8+ T cells sorted from blood. Receptors were obtained from a man aged 18 to 29 in good health.

This clone was recorded only once. The chain recombines TRBV11-2 with TRBJ2-1; 8 nucleotides agree with TRBD2. The J segment lost 3 bases and the V segment lost 0 bases, leaving 4 bases of the junction unmatched. The germline V gene has CDR1 SGHAT and CDR2 FQNNGV. This CDR3 region has 16 residues. The CDR3 region is CASSLESGGIYNEQFF. The DNA of the CDR3 is TGTGCCAGCAGCTTAGAAAGCGGGGGTATCTACAATGAGCAGTTCTTC.

The gene calls are TRBV6-5 and TRBJ2-5; D possibly corresponds to TRBD2 (5 bases). Trimming removed 6 bases from V and 2 bases from J, with 10 bases in between. Germline V gene lookup returns CDR1 MNHEY and CDR2 SVGAGI. The CDR3 is 13 residues long. The CDR3 here is CASRTNLQETQYF. Here the CDR3 DNA reads TGTGCCAGCAGGACTAATTTACAAGAGACCCAGTACTTC.

This chain connects TRBV10-3 to TRBJ2-7; 9 bases map to TRBD1. The CDR3 is 14 residues long. Germline V gene data show CDR1 as ENHRY and CDR2 as SYGVKD. The J segment lost 3 bases and the V segment lost 10 bases, leaving 10 bases of the junction unmatched. DNA of the CDR3: TGTGCCACAAACACAGGGGGCTCCGACTACGAGCAGTACTTC. This gives the protein CATNTGGSDYEQYF.

This rearrangement joins TRBV6-1 to TRBJ1-5; D remains unclear. From germline, CDR1 is MNHNS and CDR2 SASEGT. Trimming took off 3 bases at V and 1 base at J, with 7 bases between the two ends. This CDR3 has 14 amino acids. The CDR3 sequence is CASSERLSNQPQHF. In nucleotides, the CDR3 is TGTGCCAGCAGTGAGCGCCTGAGCAATCAGCCCCAGCATTTT.

The V and J genes are TRBV19 and TRBJ2-7; D unclear. Germline V lookup: CDR1 LNHDA, CDR2 SQIVND (reference sequence). The germline V and J ends were trimmed by 6 bases and 2 bases, with 11 bases remaining between them. This CDR3 has 13 amino acids. The CDR3 bases are TGTGCCAGTAGGCGCAGTGGAACCTACGAGCAGTACTTC. This gives the protein CASRRSGTYEQYF.

This chain joins TRBV29-1 and TRBJ2-1; 9 nucleotides match TRBD1. There are 17 residues in the CDR3. The J segment lost 9 bases and the V segment lost 0 bases, leaving 15 bases of the junction unmatched. Per germline, CDR1 SQVTM and CDR2 ANQGSEA. For the CDR3, the DNA is TGCAGCGTTGAAGATCTTCCAGGGGACAGGGTAATCGGTGAGCAGTTCTTC. Translating gives CSVEDLPGDRVIGEQFF.

This chain links TRBV27 with TRBJ2-1, with D perhaps TRBD1 or TRBD2 (6 bases each). This CDR3 is 14 amino acids long. Per germline, CDR1 MNHEY and CDR2 SMNVEV (reference sequence). The V end lost 8 bases, the J end lost 2 bases, and 13 bases lay between the germline ends. This CDR3 is CASFRGGPYNEQFF. Written as DNA, the CDR3 is TGTGCCAGCTTCAGGGGAGGCCCCTACAATGAGCAGTTCTTC.

The chain links TRBV10-2 to TRBJ1-2; 7 nucleotides line up with TRBD1. The J segment lost 4 bases and the V segment lost 5 bases, leaving 10 bases of the junction unmatched. Germline V CDR1 and CDR2: WSHSY, SAAADI. The CDR3 is 15 residues long. This CDR3 reads CASSITPGQTYGYTF. DNA of the CDR3: TGCGCCAGCAGTATTACCCCGGGACAGACCTATGGCTACACCTTC.

This chain uses TRBV7-6 with TRBJ2-1, with 8 bases identical to TRBD2. The CDR3 covers 13 residues. Germline lookup yields CDR1 SGHVS and CDR2 FNYEAQ. The ends lost 5 bases at V and 6 bases at J; junction bases unmatched: 3. CDR3 sequence: CASSPGRVNEQFF. The CDR3 DNA sequence: TGTGCCAGCAGCCCCGGGAGGGTCAATGAGCAGTTCTTC.

This chain connects TRBV27 to TRBJ2-1; possibly TRBD2 for D (6 bases). This CDR3 comprises 16 residues. Trimming removed 6 bases at V and 2 bases at J, with 17 bases between. The germline CDR1 and CDR2 sequences are MNHEY and SMNVEV (reference sequence). The CDR3, as DNA: TGTGCCAGCAGATTTGGTGCGGGGCTCGCCTACAATGAGCAGTTCTTC. Amino acid sequence: CASRFGAGLAYNEQFF.

Only a few counts were recorded for this clone. The sample contains more than one DNA sequence encoding this CDR3. This rearrangement joins TRBV6-6 to TRBJ2-7; D is undetermined. The germline gives CDR1 MNHNY, CDR2 SVGAGI (reference sequence). The V gene lost 2 bases and the J gene lost 4 bases, with 6 bases spanning the gap. The CDR3 is 12 residues long. CDR3: CASSYGPYEQYF. In DNA, the CDR3 is TGTGCCAGCAGTTACGGGCCATACGAGCAGTACTTC.

The chain joins TRBV2 to TRBJ1-1; possible D gene TRBD1, 5 bases. V shed 2 bases and J shed 7 bases, with 8 bases lying between them. This CDR3 comprises 12 residues. Germline values: CDR1 SNHLY, CDR2 FYNNEI. As DNA, the CDR3 is TGTGCCAGCAGTGAATTGGGGGATGAAGCTTTCTTT. Amino acid sequence: CASSELGDEAFF.

This chain joins TRBV27 and TRBJ1-1; D call uncertain. Trimming stripped 0 bases from V and 0 bases from J, with 8 bases between. CDR1 and CDR2 from the germline V gene are MNHEY and SMNVEV (reference sequence). The CDR3 totals 15 residues. The CDR3 sequence is CASSLSIGVNTEAFF. Here the CDR3 DNA reads TGTGCCAGCAGTTTATCAATCGGGGTGAACACTGAAGCTTTCTTT.

Comments on this clone: This sample also contains other DNA sequences that code for the same CDR3. The J gene is TRBJ2-7, the V gene TRBV9; D might be TRBD1 (5 bases). V shed 0 bases and J shed 3 bases, with 10 bases lying between them. The length of the CDR3 is 14 residues. The germline CDR1 and CDR2 sequences are SGDLS and YYNGEE. CDR3 nucleotide sequence: TGTGCCAGCAGCGTAGGTCAGGGCCGCTACGAGCAGTACTTC. Residues: CASSVGQGRYEQYF.

A remark on this clone: Other nucleotide sequences from this sample produce the same CDR3. V usage is TRBV5-1 and J usage is TRBJ2-7; D is possibly TRBD1 or TRBD2 (5 bases each). Germline CDR1 SGHRS, CDR2 YFSETQ. CDR3 length equals 13 residues. The germline V and J ends were trimmed by 4 bases and 0 bases, with 8 bases remaining between them. CDR3 nucleotides: TGCGCCAGCAGCGGGGGAATCTCCTACGAGCAGTACTTC. It translates to CASSGGISYEQYF.

The chain couples TRBV15 to TRBJ1-1; possible D gene TRBD1, 5 bases. The CDR3 is made up of 13 amino acids. The V gene's germline CDR1 is LNHNV and CDR2 YYDKDF (reference sequence). The ends were cut back, 4 bases at V and 5 bases at J, with 11 bases in the middle. The CDR3 loop is CATSISGYTEAFF. CDR3 coding DNA: TGTGCCACCAGCATTTCAGGGTATACTGAAGCTTTCTTT. The full variable domain, completed using reference TRBV15 and TRBJ1-1, is DAMVIQNPRYQVTQFGKPVTLSCSQTLNHNVMYWYQQKSSQAPKLLFHYYDKDFNNEADTPDNFQSRRPNTSFCFLDIRSPGLGDTAMYLCATSISGYTEAFFGQGTRLTVV.

The gene calls are TRBV5-6 and TRBJ2-7; TRBD2 aligns across 8 bases. V was pared by 4 bases and J by 6 bases, with 9 bases of the junction left unmatched. The V gene's germline CDR1 is SGHDT and CDR2 YYEEEE. This CDR3 has 14 residues. DNA of the CDR3: TGTGCCAGCAGCCAGGGACTAGGCGTGACCGAGCAGTACTTC. It translates to CASSQGLGVTEQYF.